Following are 25 T cell receptor beta chains from one sample sequenced in a study of T cell changes during pregnancy in multiple sclerosis (dated by TCRdb to the late 2010s). Receptors were amplified or captured by the immunoSEQ multiplex PCR assay. The immuneACCESS repertoire file appears here via TCRdb, limited to in-frame rearrangements. These files lack a portion of the clones; in checked studies, under half of the deficit traces to unresolved V genes, and the cause of the others is not known. The sample records tens of thousands of clones, around 90% of which are singletons. The ten largest clones capture less than 6.5% of the sample. The sample in question was peripheral blood, obtained after pregnancy. The receptors were gathered from a female donor in good health, enrolled as a control in a pregnancy study.

The chain uses TRBV5-1 and TRBJ2-7; 10 nucleotides agree with TRBD1. This CDR3 region has 14 residues. Germline-derived CDR1 and CDR2 are SGHRS and YFSETQ. Trimming at V came to 3 bases and at J to 6 bases, leaving 6 bases not matched to a gene. As DNA, the CDR3 is TGCGCCAGCAGCTCGACCGACAGGGGGCGCGAGCAGTACTTC. Translating it yields CASSSTDRGREQYF.

The chain links TRBV25-1 to TRBJ1-1, with a possible D match to TRBD1 (6 bases). V was shortened by 8 bases and J by 5 bases, with 18 bases between the two germline ends. There are 14 residues in the CDR3. CDR1 and CDR2 from the germline V gene are MGHDK and SYGVNS. CDR3 loop: CASGGPRGETEAFF. CDR3 in DNA: TGTGCCAGCGGGGGTCCCAGGGGTGAAACTGAAGCTTTCTTT.

The rearrangement links TRBV9 to TRBJ1-5; 7 bases are a match to TRBD1. The germline gives CDR1 SGDLS, CDR2 YYNGEE. The J segment lost 8 bases and the V segment lost 3 bases, leaving 5 bases of the junction unmatched. The CDR3 sequence is 13 residues long. The CDR3 region is CASSGRTGEPQHF. The CDR3 DNA reads as TGTGCCAGCAGCGGCCGGACAGGTGAGCCCCAGCATTTT.

The J gene is TRBJ2-1, the V gene TRBV15, with 12 bases lining up with TRBD2. From germline, CDR1 is LNHNV and CDR2 YYDKDF (reference sequence). CDR3 length: 17 amino acids. V was clipped by 0 bases and J by 7 bases; unmatched bases: 7. The CDR3 region has the DNA TGTGCCACCAGCAGAGATCTCCTAGCGGGAGGGATGAATGAGCAGTTCTTC. This encodes CATSRDLLAGGMNEQFF.

The chain employs TRBV7-9 and TRBJ2-7; 10 positions match TRBD1. CDR3 length: 16 amino acids. V was clipped by 2 bases and J by 0 bases; unmatched bases: 4. Germline V CDR1 and CDR2: SEHNR, FQNEAQ (reference sequence). The CDR3 reads CASSLWGQGLSYEQYF. Written as DNA, the CDR3 is TGTGCCAGCAGCTTATGGGGACAGGGGCTCTCCTACGAGCAGTACTTC.

The rearrangement links TRBV9 to TRBJ1-4; 8 positions match TRBD1. The CDR3 sequence is 14 residues long. The V and J ends lost 6 bases and 7 bases, in that order; junction bases with no gene match: 8. Germline assignment: CDR1 SGDLS and CDR2 YYNGEE. The CDR3: CASNRQGQGEKLFF. Written as DNA, the CDR3 is TGTGCCAGCAACCGACAGGGGCAGGGTGAAAAACTGTTTTTT. Full variable domain (outside the CDR3, taken from reference TRBV9 and TRBJ1-4): DSGVTQTPKHLITATGQRVTLRCSPRSGDLSVYWYQQSLDQGLQFLIQYYNGEERAKGNILERFSAQQFPDLHSELNLSSLELGDSALYFCASNRQGQGEKLFFGSGTQLSVL.

The CDR3 DNA reads TGTGCCAGCAGCCGCGATCTCAATCAGCCCCAGCATTTT. It is translated as CASSRDLNQPQHF. The rearrangement links TRBV7-2 to TRBJ1-5, with unresolved D. CDR1 and CDR2 from the germline V gene are SGHTA and FQGNSA. V was cut by 5 bases and J by 3 bases, with 8 bases left in between. The length of the CDR3 is 13 residues.

This rearrangement joins TRBV30 to TRBJ1-2, with D possibly TRBD1 on 6 matching bases. V was pared by 5 bases and J by 7 bases, with 17 bases between. CDR3 length equals 13 residues. Germline CDR1 is GTSNPN and CDR2 is SVGIG (reference sequence). The CDR3 reads CAWVLRGSPGYTF. CDR3 in DNA: TGTGCCTGGGTCCTCAGGGGCTCCCCTGGCTACACCTTC.

CDR3 sequence (DNA): TGCGCCAGCAGCTTTGCGGGCCCCTCCTACGAGCAGTACTTC. Protein product: CASSFAGPSYEQYF. The chain employs TRBV5-1 and TRBJ2-5; possible D gene TRBD2, 5 bases. The J call could be wrong; TRBJ2-7 is a better fit for the DNA end. The germline V gene encodes CDR1 SGHRS and CDR2 YFSETQ. The CDR3 covers 14 residues.

The chain links TRBV27 to TRBJ2-7; possible D gene TRBD1, 6 bases. Trimming left V 6 bases short and J 3 bases short, with 18 bases between. The CDR3 covers 15 residues. CDR1 is MNHEY and CDR2 is SMNVEV in the germline V gene (reference sequence). The CDR3 region has the DNA TGTGCCAGCAGCCTACAGGGCGGCCAGTACTACGAGCAGTACTTC. This encodes CASSLQGGQYYEQYF.

V and J are TRBV7-6 and TRBJ2-3, with 7 bases matching TRBD2. V gave up 2 bases and J gave up 5 bases; unmatched junction bases: 4. This CDR3 has 14 residues. Germline CDR1 and CDR2: SGHVS and FNYEAQ. The CDR3 is CASSLMSGKDTQYF. As DNA, the CDR3 is TGTGCCAGCAGCTTAATGAGCGGGAAAGATACGCAGTATTTT.

The rearrangement joins TRBV4-3 to TRBJ2-2; TRBD1 aligns across 9 bases. The junction had 7 bases not matched to a gene; V was cut back by 4 bases and J by 4 bases. This CDR3 region has 16 residues. Germline CDR1 and CDR2: LGHNA and YSLEER. The CDR3 region is CASSPPGQGLTGELFF. The DNA of the CDR3 is TGCGCCAGCAGCCCACCGGGACAGGGCCTCACCGGGGAGCTGTTTTTT.

The CDR3 protein is CATSRAGTPSYEQYF. Here the CDR3 DNA reads TGTGCCACCAGCAGGGCCGGGACACCCTCCTACGAGCAGTACTTC. The rearrangement links TRBV15 to TRBJ2-7, with a weak D call TRBD1 (6 bases). CDR3 length: 15 amino acids. V lost 3 bases and J 0 bases, leaving 12 bases between the germline ends. Germline CDR1 reads LNHNV; CDR2 reads YYDKDF (reference sequence).

This clone was found many times. The J gene is TRBJ2-3, the V gene TRBV4-2, with 11 bases aligning to TRBD2. V was clipped by 3 bases and J by 1 base; unmatched bases: 3. The CDR3 sequence is 16 residues long. Germline V gives CDR1 LGHNA, CDR2 YNFKEQ. DNA for the CDR3: TGTGCCAGCAGCCAGGCACTAGCGGGGGGCACAGATACGCAGTATTTT. The encoded protein is CASSQALAGGTDTQYF.

This clone was seen just once. The J gene is TRBJ1-3, the V gene TRBV9, with 7 nucleotides matching TRBD1. Germline V gene lookup returns CDR1 SGDLS and CDR2 YYNGEE. With 4 bases clipped from V and 3 bases from J, the junction kept 7 bases outside the gene matches. This CDR3 has 15 residues. The CDR3 DNA reads TGTGCCAGCAGCCAATCGACAGGGCTTGGAAACACCATATATTTT. It encodes CASSQSTGLGNTIYF.

The rearrangement joins TRBV19 to TRBJ2-5; D unclear. The CDR3 consists of 13 residues. V was cut by 1 base and J by 5 bases, with 8 bases left in between. CDR1 LNHDA and CDR2 SQIVND come from the germline V gene (reference sequence). DNA for the CDR3: TGTGCCAGTAGTATAGTAGCAGCGGAGACCCAGTACTTC. Encoded protein: CASSIVAAETQYF.

V usage is TRBV7-7 and J usage is TRBJ2-1, with 7 positions matching TRBD1. The CDR3 is made up of 14 amino acids. J lost 10 bases, V lost 5 bases, and 11 bases had no gene match. Germline CDR1 SSHAT, CDR2 FNYEAQ (reference sequence). This CDR3 reads CASSPGTAAKEQFF. CDR3 nucleotide sequence: TGTGCCAGCAGCCCCGGGACAGCAGCCAAGGAGCAGTTCTTC.

The chain is built from TRBV7-2 and TRBJ1-1; no definite D call. This CDR3 is built from 11 residues. The V end lost 4 bases, the J end lost 10 bases, and 10 bases lay between the germline ends. CDR1 is SGHTA, CDR2 FQGNSA, per germline. This chain's CDR3 is CASSSTPGAFF. CDR3 sequence (DNA): TGTGCCAGCAGCTCGACCCCGGGAGCTTTCTTT. Drawing the rest from reference TRBV7-2 and TRBJ1-1, the complete variable domain is GAGVSQSPSNKVTEKGKDVELRCDPISGHTALYWYRQSLGQGLEFLIYFQGNSAPDKSGLPSDRFSAERTGGSVSTLTIQRTQQEDSAVYLCASSSTPGAFFGQGTRLTVV.

V usage is TRBV18 and J usage is TRBJ1-2, with D hard to call. The CDR3 is 15 residues long. CDR1 is KGHSH and CDR2 is LQKENI in the germline V gene. Trimming left V 2 bases short and J 4 bases short, with 14 bases between. This CDR3 is CASSPGQDFLYGYTF. As DNA, the CDR3 is TGTGCCAGCTCACCAGGGCAGGATTTCCTCTATGGCTACACCTTC.

The chain carries TRBV10-2 and TRBJ2-1, with D tentatively TRBD2 (5 bases). The germline V gene encodes CDR1 WSHSY and CDR2 SAAADI. The CDR3 loop spans 13 amino acids. The V end was cut by 9 bases, the J end by 5 bases, with 14 bases between. CDR3 protein: CARTEVWDNEQFF. CDR3 bases: TGCGCCAGGACGGAGGTCTGGGACAATGAGCAGTTCTTC.

For the CDR3, the DNA is TGTGCCAGCAGTGTAGGACAGGGGGGATTCGAGCAGTACTTC. Amino acid sequence: CASSVGQGGFEQYF. The V gene is TRBV6-1, the J gene TRBJ2-7; 10 nucleotides line up with TRBD1. Germline loops: CDR1 MNHNS, CDR2 SASEGT. Trimming took 4 bases from V and 6 from J; bases not matched to a gene: 6. CDR3 size: 14 residues.

The V call is TRBV13, the J call TRBJ2-5; TRBD1 might be the D (6 bases). This CDR3 spans 16 amino acids. Germline V gene data show CDR1 as PRHDT and CDR2 as FYEKMQ (reference sequence). Trimming left V 5 bases short and J 0 bases short, with 16 bases between. The CDR3 sequence: CASSQLGAAHQETQYF. CDR3 in DNA: TGTGCCAGCAGCCAGTTGGGGGCAGCCCACCAAGAGACCCAGTACTTC.

V usage is TRBV27 and J usage is TRBJ2-5, with D possibly matching TRBD2 (7 bases). This CDR3 has 14 residues. V lost 5 bases, J lost 4 bases, and 14 bases lay in between. Germline lookup yields CDR1 MNHEY and CDR2 SMNVEV (reference sequence). CDR3 nucleotide sequence: TGTGCCAGCAGTCCGACTAGCAGGGGAGAGACCCAGTACTTC. Translated: CASSPTSRGETQYF.

This clone was detected only once. The chain has TRBV28 and TRBJ1-3; D uncertain. Germline CDR1 is MDHEN and CDR2 is SYDVKM. V was clipped by 1 base and J by 1 base, with 5 bases between them. The CDR3 extends over 14 amino acids. The CDR3 DNA reads TGTGCCAGCAGTTTATTCGGGTCTGGAAACACCATATATTTT. Translating it yields CASSLFGSGNTIYF.

The genes are TRBV29-1 and TRBJ2-1, with TRBD2 as a possible D gene (6 bases). This CDR3 is built from 12 residues. Trimming removed 6 bases from V and 7 bases from J, with 13 bases in between. The germline CDR1 and CDR2 sequences are SQVTM and ANQGSEA. This CDR3 reads CSVKTRWNEQFF. The CDR3 bases are TGCAGCGTCAAGACTAGATGGAATGAGCAGTTCTTC.